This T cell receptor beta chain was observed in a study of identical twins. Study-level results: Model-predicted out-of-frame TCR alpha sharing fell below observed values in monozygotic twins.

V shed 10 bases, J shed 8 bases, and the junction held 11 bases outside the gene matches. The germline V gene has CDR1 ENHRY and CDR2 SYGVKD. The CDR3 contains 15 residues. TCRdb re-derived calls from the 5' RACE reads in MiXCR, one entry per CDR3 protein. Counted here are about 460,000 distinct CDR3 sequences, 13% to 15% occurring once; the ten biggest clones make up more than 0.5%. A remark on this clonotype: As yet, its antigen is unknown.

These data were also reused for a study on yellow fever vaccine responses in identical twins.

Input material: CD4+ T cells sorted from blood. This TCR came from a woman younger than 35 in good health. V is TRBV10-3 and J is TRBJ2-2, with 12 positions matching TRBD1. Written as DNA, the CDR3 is TGTGCCAGCCACGGGACAGGGGGCGCAGAGGGGGAGCTGTTTTTT. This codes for CASHGTGGAEGELFF.